Listed below are T cell receptor beta chains from one sample, sequenced in a study of response to subunit inactivated influenza vaccine. MiXCR, run by TCRdb on the RT-PCR reads, gives a single entry per CDR3 protein. The table shows roughly 760,000 distinct CDR3 sequences, with about 20% occurring only once. Sequences were derived from PBMCs from blood, sampled roughly 5 days after vaccination. These TCRs come from a man aged 50 to 60 who received an inactivated influenza vaccine. Both conserved end residues are part of each CDR3. A D gene is named only where the DNA matches it firmly. The size of a clone is reported for some rows only, either as once, few or many, or as a class for expanded clones.

CDR3 protein: CASSRTSGHNEQFF
CDR3 DNA: TGTGCCAGCAGTCGGACTAGCGGACACAATGAGCAGTTCTTC
clone size: NA
D gene: TRBD2
V gene: TRBV7-9
J gene: TRBJ2-1

CDR3 protein: CASSPSTGGGTDTQYF
CDR3 DNA: TGCGCCAGCAGCCCATCCACAGGGGGGGGCACAGATACGCAGTATTTT
clone size: NA
D gene: NA
V gene: TRBV5-1
J gene: TRBJ2-3

CDR3 protein: CASLPRPGTGELFF
CDR3 DNA: TGTGCCAGCCTTCCAAGGCCAGGGACCGGGGAGCTGTTTTTT
clone size: NA
D gene: NA
V gene: TRBV6-2/TRBV6-3
J gene: TRBJ2-2

CDR3 protein: CASRRTQPEKLFF
CDR3 DNA: TGTGCCAGCAGACGGACCCAACCCGAAAAACTGTTTTTT
clone size: few
D gene: NA
V gene: TRBV2
J gene: TRBJ1-4

CDR3 protein: CASSSGGLTDTQYF
CDR3 DNA: TGTGCCAGCAGCTCGGGCGGACTCACAGATACGCAGTATTTT
clone size: few
D gene: NA
V gene: TRBV7-9
J gene: TRBJ2-3

CDR3 protein: CSATPMGRDSNQPQHF
CDR3 DNA: TGCAGTGCCACTCCAATGGGCAGGGATAGCAATCAGCCCCAGCATTTT
clone size: few
D gene: NA
V gene: TRBV20-1
J gene: TRBJ1-5

CDR3 protein: CASSQDLEGRKANTGELFF
CDR3 DNA: TGCGCCAGCAGCCAAGATTTGGAGGGGCGGAAGGCGAACACCGGGGAGCTGTTTTTT
clone size: NA
D gene: NA
V gene: TRBV4-3
J gene: TRBJ2-2

CDR3 protein: CASSLGTGPGGGYTF
CDR3 DNA: TGTGCCAGCAGCTTGGGGACAGGACCTGGAGGGGGCTACACCTTC
clone size: many
D gene: TRBD1
V gene: TRBV5-5
J gene: TRBJ1-2

CDR3 protein: CASSLGGQGGTEAFF
CDR3 DNA: TGCGCCAGCAGCCTCGGCGGACAGGGGGGGACTGAAGCTTTCTTT
clone size: few
D gene: TRBD1
V gene: TRBV5-1
J gene: TRBJ1-1

CDR3 protein: CSAREGLTGETFFSTDTQYF
CDR3 DNA: TGCAGTGCTAGAGAAGGCTTAACGGGAGAAACTTTTTTTAGCACAGATACGCAGTATTTT
clone size: few
D gene: NA
V gene: TRBV20-1
J gene: TRBJ2-3

CDR3 protein: CSATGQMNTEAFF
CDR3 DNA: TGCAGCGCTACGGGACAGATGAACACTGAAGCTTTCTTT
clone size: many
D gene: TRBD1
V gene: TRBV29-1
J gene: TRBJ1-1

CDR3 protein: CAISEQGESTDTQYF
CDR3 DNA: TGTGCCATCAGTGAGCAGGGAGAGAGCACAGATACGCAGTATTTT
clone size: NA
D gene: NA
V gene: TRBV10-3
J gene: TRBJ2-3

CDR3 protein: CSAREGRQNTEAFF
CDR3 DNA: TGCAGTGCTAGGGAGGGACGGCAGAACACTGAAGCTTTCTTT
clone size: few
D gene: NA
V gene: TRBV20-1
J gene: TRBJ1-1

CDR3 protein: CASTSGAAGNTIYF
CDR3 DNA: TGTGCCAGCACCTCGGGGGCCGCTGGAAACACCATATATTTT
clone size: NA
D gene: NA
V gene: TRBV3-1
J gene: TRBJ1-3

CDR3 protein: CASSLAGTGRGEQYF
CDR3 DNA: TGCGCCAGCAGCTTGGCCGGGACGGGCCGGGGCGAGCAGTACTTC
clone size: NA
D gene: NA
V gene: TRBV5-1
J gene: TRBJ2-7